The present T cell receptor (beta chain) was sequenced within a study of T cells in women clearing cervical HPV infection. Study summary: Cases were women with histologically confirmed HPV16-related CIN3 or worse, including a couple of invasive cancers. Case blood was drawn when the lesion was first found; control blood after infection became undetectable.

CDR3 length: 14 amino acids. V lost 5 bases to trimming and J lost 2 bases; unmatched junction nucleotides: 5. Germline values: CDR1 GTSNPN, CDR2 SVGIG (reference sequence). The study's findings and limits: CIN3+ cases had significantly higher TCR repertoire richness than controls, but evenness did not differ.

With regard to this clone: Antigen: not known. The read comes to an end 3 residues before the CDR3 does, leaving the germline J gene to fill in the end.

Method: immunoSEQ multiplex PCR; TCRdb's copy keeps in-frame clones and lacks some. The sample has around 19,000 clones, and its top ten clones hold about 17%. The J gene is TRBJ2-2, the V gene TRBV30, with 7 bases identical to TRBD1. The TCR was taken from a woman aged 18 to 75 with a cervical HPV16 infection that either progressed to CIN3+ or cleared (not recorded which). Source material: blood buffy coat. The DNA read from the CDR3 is TGTGCCTGGCCGGGACAGACTAACACCGGGGAG. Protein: CAWPGQTNTGE. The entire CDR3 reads CAWPGQTNTGELFF.